Listed below are T cell receptor beta chains from one sample, sequenced in a study of CD8 T cells in Susac syndrome. TCRdb passed the immunoSEQ multiplex PCR reads through MiXCR, listing each CDR3 protein once. The profile covers some 130,000 distinct CDR3 sequences, with nearly 95% appearing a single time and around 0.12% taken by the ten largest. Sequencing was performed on CD4+ T cells from PBMCs. All receptors derive from a human donor in good health. CDR3s leave out the opening cysteine and the closing phenylalanine or tryptophan. A clone size is listed for some rows: how often the clone was seen (once, few, many), or a class if it is expanded.

J: TRBJ1-2
V: TRBV3-1
size: once
CDR3: ASSQGRNYGYT

J: TRBJ2-7
V: TRBV7-2
size: -
CDR3: ASSQGGRYEQY

J: TRBJ2-5
V: TRBV20-1
size: -
CDR3: SALRQKQETQY

J: TRBJ2-2
V: TRBV24-1
size: -
CDR3: ATKQGAHTGELF

J: TRBJ2-7
V: TRBV29-1
size: -
CDR3: SVGAGQGAGYEQY

J: TRBJ2-5
V: TRBV5-1
size: -
CDR3: ASSFRGTGGETQY

J: TRBJ2-5
V: TRBV5-1
size: -
CDR3: ASSLRTGGEETQY

J: TRBJ2-7
V: TRBV12-2
size: -
CDR3: ASRPPPRDSYEQY

J: TRBJ2-7
V: TRBV12-3/TRBV12-4
size: -
CDR3: ASSPRLGEQY

J: TRBJ2-2
V: TRBV20-1
size: -
CDR3: SARLAGGTGELF

J: TRBJ2-3
V: TRBV6-1
size: once
CDR3: ASSEWRGASTDTQY

J: TRBJ2-7
V: TRBV25-1
size: -
CDR3: ASSELGGIPYEQY

J: TRBJ2-2
V: TRBV5-4
size: -
CDR3: ASSSARLTAGELF

J: TRBJ2-3
V: TRBV21-1
size: -
CDR3: ASSKLGRETTDTQY

J: TRBJ1-2
V: TRBV15
size: once
CDR3: ATSREQGWSGYT

J: TRBJ2-4
V: TRBV20-1
size: -
CDR3: SASNANIQY

J: TRBJ1-5
V: TRBV12-3/TRBV12-4
size: once
CDR3: ASSLWAGGTSNQPQH

J: TRBJ2-1
V: TRBV6-1
size: -
CDR3: ASSEVGEQF

J: TRBJ2-5
V: TRBV24-1
size: -
CDR3: ATSRRQQQETQY

J: TRBJ2-1
V: TRBV7-2
size: -
CDR3: ASSLALAGVNEQF

J: TRBJ2-4
V: TRBV20-1
size: -
CDR3: SVPPGAGKGFVQY

J: TRBJ2-1
V: TRBV28
size: -
CDR3: ASSLLHNEQF

J: TRBJ2-5
V: TRBV7-9
size: -
CDR3: ASSLVRQEQETQY

J: TRBJ2-7
V: TRBV19
size: -
CDR3: ASSRRSGDEQY

J: TRBJ2-2
V: TRBV27
size: -
CDR3: ASSSGLAGELF

J: TRBJ2-5
V: TRBV30
size: once
CDR3: AWSASRTGQKETQY

J: TRBJ1-2
V: TRBV5-1
size: -
CDR3: ASSVDPTRGYT

J: TRBJ2-7
V: TRBV2
size: -
CDR3: ASSGTRLSYEQY

J: TRBJ2-7
V: TRBV6-6
size: -
CDR3: ASSPGQGKPYEQY

J: TRBJ2-1
V: TRBV5-4
size: -
CDR3: ASSLILNNEQF

J: TRBJ1-2
V: TRBV28
size: -
CDR3: ASNPTGKGYGYT

J: TRBJ2-5
V: TRBV20-1
size: -
CDR3: SARGWASGSAQETQY

J: TRBJ2-2
V: TRBV11-2
size: -
CDR3: ASSLGLADTGELF

J: TRBJ1-3
V: TRBV5-1
size: -
CDR3: ASSLTVGNTIY

J: TRBJ2-7
V: TRBV12-3/TRBV12-4
size: -
CDR3: ASSYQTSEQY

J: TRBJ2-3
V: TRBV5-1
size: -
CDR3: ASSPVGSGITDTQY

J: TRBJ2-2
V: TRBV2
size: -
CDR3: ASSFSPISNTGELF

J: TRBJ2-7
V: TRBV2
size: -
CDR3: ASRYTSGGSYEQY

J: TRBJ1-1
V: TRBV19
size: -
CDR3: ASKDVQNTEAF

J: TRBJ2-7
V: TRBV28
size: -
CDR3: ASSRAGAYEQY

J: TRBJ2-7
V: TRBV27
size: -
CDR3: ASSLRVFYEQY

J: TRBJ2-2
V: TRBV13
size: -
CDR3: ASSSGLLNTGELF

J: TRBJ1-3
V: TRBV29-1
size: -
CDR3: SVEKEGNTIY

J: TRBJ2-7
V: TRBV18
size: -
CDR3: ASSTQGAGYEQY

J: TRBJ2-5
V: TRBV5-1
size: -
CDR3: ASSLGAPRETQY

J: TRBJ1-2
V: TRBV27
size: -
CDR3: ASSFKGAVSGYT

J: TRBJ1-2
V: TRBV5-1
size: -
CDR3: ASSGQGDVQLYGYT

J: TRBJ2-6
V: TRBV7-9
size: few
CDR3: ASSLRAGANVLT

J: TRBJ2-7
V: TRBV7-9
size: few
CDR3: ASSREAGEQY

J: TRBJ2-7
V: TRBV30
size: -
CDR3: ATSGSLYEQY

J: TRBJ1-2
V: TRBV29-1
size: -
CDR3: SAQWRGGYGYT

J: TRBJ2-3
V: TRBV28
size: -
CDR3: ASSLVASGSGGTQY

J: TRBJ2-7
V: TRBV28
size: -
CDR3: ASSAPRDRGSYEQY

J: TRBJ2-7
V: TRBV7-9
size: -
CDR3: ASSWDVQIPYEQY

J: TRBJ2-4
V: TRBV3-1
size: -
CDR3: ASSQGLQAKNIQY

J: TRBJ2-2
V: TRBV2
size: once
CDR3: ASSEWATGELF

J: TRBJ2-1
V: TRBV18
size: -
CDR3: ASSPRPGAGGRGEQF

J: TRBJ2-6
V: TRBV3-1
size: -
CDR3: ASSQRGGVGGANVLT

J: TRBJ1-2
V: TRBV3-1
size: -
CDR3: ASSHVGGGELYGYT